A single sample gave rise to the 23 T cell receptor beta chains below, sequenced in a study of low-dose radiotherapy and immunotherapy resistance in tumors. The time point is: before trial treatment. A constant-region primer paired with the V-primer adapter amplified TCRs over 20 PCR cycles. MiXCR, applied by TCRdb to the reads, yields one record per CDR3 protein. The sample consists of about 50,000 distinct CDR3 sequences, 12% of them appearing once. This material consisted of PBMCs, taken before treatment. These receptors came from a female donor with ovarian cancer.

This clonotype was recorded many times. The genes are TRBV5-1 and TRBJ2-1, with TRBD2 matching 7 bases. The CDR3 contains 13 residues. Germline trimming cut 0 bases from V and 10 bases from J; bases unmatched to any gene: 4. CDR1 and CDR2 from the germline V gene are SGHRS and YFSETQ. The CDR3 DNA follows: TGCGCCAGCAGCTTGGTTGCGGGGGTCGAGCAGTTCTTC. Translating gives CASSLVAGVEQFF.

A note on this clonotype: This may be a read error: a much more frequent sequence differs by one nucleotide. The chain joins TRBV6-1 to TRBJ1-6; TRBD1 is a possible D gene (5 bases). This CDR3 has 14 residues. In germline, CDR1 is MNHNS, CDR2 SASEGT. The CDR3 protein is CASRRYGTNSPFHF. CDR3 bases: TGTGCCAGCAGACGGTACGGGACCAATTCACCCTTCCACTTT.

The sample holds a few counts of this clonotype. Germline is not matched at one junction end, which may reflect a read error. V gene TRBV5-3 combines with J gene TRBJ2-5, with D possibly TRBD2 on 5 matching bases. TRBV5-3 is an ORF; its function is uncertain. This CDR3 contains 13 residues. The CDR3 DNA sequence: TGTGCCAGCAGCTCTGGAGGTCAGGAGACCCAGTACTTC. It codes for CASSSGGQETQYF.

In this sample, this clonotype turned up many times. The chain links TRBV7-9 to TRBJ1-4; D might be TRBD1 (5 bases). This CDR3 is 14 amino acids long. Trimming shortened V by 5 bases and J by 8 bases, and 15 bases separated the two germline ends. Germline V lookup: CDR1 SEHNR, CDR2 FQNEAQ (reference sequence). The CDR3 here is CASSPGREEEKLFF. The DNA of the CDR3 is TGTGCCAGCAGCCCAGGCAGGGAGGAGGAAAAACTGTTTTTT.

This clonotype has a count of ten or more. The chain combines TRBV11-2 with TRBJ2-3, with D maybe TRBD2 (5 bases). There are 14 residues in the CDR3. V was cut by 10 bases and J by 0 bases, with 14 bases left in between. From germline, CDR1 is SGHAT and CDR2 FQNNGV. This CDR3 is CATRGLSSTDTQYF. DNA for the CDR3: TGTGCCACCCGAGGGTTAAGTAGCACAGATACGCAGTATTTT.

In this sample, this clonotype turned up many times. The genes are TRBV5-4 and TRBJ2-5, with 15 positions matching TRBD2. Germline CDR1 is SGHNT and CDR2 is YYREEE (reference sequence). The junction had 3 bases not matched to a gene; V was cut back by 4 bases and J by 2 bases. This CDR3 is 16 amino acids long. The CDR3 DNA reads TGTGCCAGCAGCGGAGGGACTAGCGGGAGGCAAGAGACCCAGTACTTC. It codes for CASSGGTSGRQETQYF.

In its sample, this clonotype was seen many times. The chain combines TRBV27 with TRBJ1-6; D not certain. The V gene's germline CDR1 is MNHEY and CDR2 SMNVEV (reference sequence). This CDR3 is 15 amino acids long. V was trimmed by 10 bases and J by 0 bases, leaving 13 bases between them. CDR3 in DNA: TGTGCCACAAAGACATTAAGCTCCTATAATTCACCCCTCCACTTT. The encoded protein is CATKTLSSYNSPLHF.

The gene calls are TRBV28 and TRBJ1-5, with D unclear. The CDR3 consists of 13 residues. Trimming stripped 7 bases from V and 10 bases from J, with 17 bases between. Germline V gives CDR1 MDHEN, CDR2 SYDVKM. CDR3 sequence reads: CASTRLEGPPQHF. CDR3 coding DNA: TGTGCCAGCACCCGACTTGAGGGCCCCCCCCAGCATTTT.

This clonotype was recorded at least ten times. The chain has TRBV19 and TRBJ2-1, with D perhaps matching TRBD2 (6 bases). Trimming left V 0 bases short and J 9 bases short, with 18 bases between. The CDR3 sequence is 16 residues long. Germline V gives CDR1 LNHDA, CDR2 SQIVND (reference sequence). The DNA of the CDR3 is TGTGCCAGTAGTATAGAAACGGGGGATTGGGGAGGTGAGCAGTTCTTC. Residues: CASSIETGDWGGEQFF.

The sample holds a few counts of this clonotype. The V gene is TRBV19, the J gene TRBJ1-1; a weak D match, TRBD1 (5 bases). With 3 bases removed from V and 5 bases from J, the gap between germline ends came to 10 bases. From germline, CDR1 is LNHDA and CDR2 SQIVND (reference sequence). This CDR3 has 13 amino acids. The CDR3 reads CASSIGAETEAFF. For the CDR3, the DNA is TGTGCCAGTAGTATCGGGGCGGAGACTGAAGCTTTCTTT.

This clonotype has a count of ten or more. CDR3 nucleotides: TGTGCCAGCATCCGTCGGGGAGAGGCCGGGGAGCTGTTTTTT. As protein: CASIRRGEAGELFF. The rearrangement links TRBV28 to TRBJ2-2, with a possible D match to TRBD2 (5 bases). The CDR3 is 14 residues long. Trimming left V 7 bases short and J 6 bases short, with 15 bases between. Germline-derived CDR1 and CDR2 are MDHEN and SYDVKM. The full variable domain, rest sourced from reference TRBV28 and TRBJ2-2, is DVKVTQSSRYLVKRTGEKVFLECVQDMDHENMFWYRQDPGLGLRLIYFSYDVKMKEKGDIPEGYSVSREKKERFSLILESASTNQTSMYLCASIRRGEAGELFFGEGSRLTVL.

This clonotype was counted ten times or more. The chain joins TRBV3-1 to TRBJ2-3; TRBD2 matches at 8 bases. With 1 base clipped from V and 9 bases from J, the junction kept 6 bases outside the gene matches. The CDR3 runs 14 residues. Germline-derived CDR1 and CDR2 are LGHDT and YNNKEL (reference sequence). CDR3 loop: CASSQVAGRGTQYF. The CDR3 region has the DNA TGTGCCAGCAGCCAAGTCGCCGGGAGGGGGACGCAGTATTTT.

This clonotype was seen at least ten times. The CDR3 DNA reads TGTGCCAGCAGTGCGGGACAGGCGGACATTCAGTACTTC. Translation gives CASSAGQADIQYF. The chain employs TRBV12-3 or TRBV12-4 and TRBJ2-4; 8 bases agree with TRBD1. The CDR3 extends over 13 amino acids. With V trimmed by 5 bases and J by 8 bases, 5 bases remained unmatched.

This clonotype was detected ten times or more. The chain has TRBV29-1 and TRBJ2-3; the D call may be TRBD1 or TRBD2 (5 bases each). Trimming took off 6 bases at V and 3 bases at J, with 16 bases between the two ends. This CDR3 is built from 14 residues. The germline CDR1 and CDR2 sequences are SQVTM and ANQGSEA. The DNA for the CDR3 is TGCAGCGTCCCCACCCTGTGGGGGACAGATACGCAGTATTTT. Its protein is CSVPTLWGTDTQYF.

This clonotype is termed large. The rearrangement links TRBV7-8 to TRBJ2-1; D gene ambiguous. Germline V gene lookup returns CDR1 SGHVS and CDR2 FQNEAQ. Trimming cost V 6 bases and J 10 bases, with 13 bases left between them. The CDR3 is made up of 12 amino acids. The CDR3 DNA is TGTGCCAGCAGTTCAACTGGGCCCGAGCAGTTCTTC. This gives the protein CASSSTGPEQFF.

This clonotype has a count of ten or more. The chain uses TRBV24-1 and TRBJ2-1; D unresolved. In germline, CDR1 is KGHDR, CDR2 SFDVKD. The CDR3 sequence is 13 residues long. V was shortened by 5 bases and J by 8 bases, with 12 bases between the two germline ends. CDR3 DNA: TGTGCCACCAGTGCCCTCGACACGGATGAGCAGTTCTTC. This sequence encodes CATSALDTDEQFF.

This clonotype was counted many times. The genes are TRBV7-2 and TRBJ2-5, with D possibly matching TRBD2 (5 bases). Germline CDR1 and CDR2: SGHTA and FQGNSA. V lost 5 bases and J 7 bases, leaving 11 bases between the germline ends. The CDR3 contains 12 residues. The CDR3 reads CASSRGAATQYF. The CDR3 bases are TGTGCCAGCAGCCGGGGAGCGGCGACCCAGTACTTC.

This clonotype was observed at least ten times. The CDR3 DNA reads TGCAGTGCTCCCCCGCGGGAGCTGCTTAACATTCAGTACTTC. Protein product: CSAPPRELLNIQYF. The rearrangement uses TRBV20-1 and TRBJ2-4; 7 nucleotides agree with TRBD2. The CDR3 has 14 residues. Losses at the gene ends were 5 bases for V and 7 bases for J; bases not matched to a gene: 11. CDR1 is DFQATT, CDR2 SNEGSKA, per germline (reference sequence).

Many counts were recorded for this clonotype. The V gene is TRBV28, the J gene TRBJ2-2, with D unclear. The V gene lost 8 bases and the J gene lost 4 bases, with 5 bases spanning the gap. The germline CDR1 and CDR2 sequences are MDHEN and SYDVKM. The CDR3 totals 11 residues. CDR3 in DNA: TGTGCCAGCCGCTTCACCGGGGAGCTGTTTTTT. Translated, it gives CASRFTGELFF. Using reference TRBV28 and TRBJ2-2 for the parts outside the CDR3, the full variable domain is DVKVTQSSRYLVKRTGEKVFLECVQDMDHENMFWYRQDPGLGLRLIYFSYDVKMKEKGDIPEGYSVSREKKERFSLILESASTNQTSMYLCASRFTGELFFGEGSRLTVL.

Ten or more counts support this clonotype. This chain uses TRBV19 with TRBJ2-2, with D unresolved. CDR3 length equals 13 residues. V lost 3 bases, J lost 6 bases, and 8 bases lay in between. Germline CDR1 reads LNHDA; CDR2 reads SQIVND (reference sequence). Here the CDR3 reads CASSMGYPGELFF. Here the CDR3 DNA reads TGTGCCAGTAGTATGGGGTATCCCGGGGAGCTGTTTTTT.

This clonotype was recorded many times. The CDR3 here is CASSTRWAYEQYF. CDR3 nucleotide sequence: TGTGCCAGCAGCACTAGATGGGCCTACGAGCAGTACTTC. The chain is built from TRBV7-2 and TRBJ2-7; D is possibly TRBD2 (5 bases). Germline CDR1 and CDR2: SGHTA and FQGNSA. This CDR3 has 13 residues. The V gene lost 5 bases and the J gene lost 2 bases, with 10 bases spanning the gap.

In the case of this clonotype: This probably arose from a read error, given a far larger clone one base away. The chain couples TRBV12-5 to TRBJ2-1, with D perhaps TRBD1 or TRBD2 (5 bases each). Per the germline V gene, CDR1 is LGHNT and CDR2 is FRNRAP. There are 13 residues in the CDR3. V was shortened by 6 bases and J by 10 bases, with 16 bases between the two germline ends. CDR3 sequence: CASGNGARSEQFF. CDR3 DNA: TGTGCTAGTGGGAACGGGGCACGGTCCGAGCAGTTCTTC.

This clonotype came up many times. This chain joins TRBV5-1 and TRBJ2-3, with D tentatively TRBD2 (6 bases). CDR1 is SGHRS and CDR2 is YFSETQ in the germline V gene. CDR3 size: 15 residues. V was cut by 7 bases and J by 0 bases, with 15 bases left in between. The CDR3 DNA reads TGCGCCAGCGGCGGCACTAGCATGAGCACAGATACGCAGTATTTT. As protein: CASGGTSMSTDTQYF. Filled out from reference TRBV5-1 and TRBJ2-3, the complete variable domain reads KAGVTQTPRYLIKTRGQQVTLSCSPISGHRSVSWYQQTPGQGLQFLFEYFSETQRNKGNFPGRFSGRQFSNSRSEMNVSTLELGDSALYLCASGGTSMSTDTQYFGPGTRLTVL.